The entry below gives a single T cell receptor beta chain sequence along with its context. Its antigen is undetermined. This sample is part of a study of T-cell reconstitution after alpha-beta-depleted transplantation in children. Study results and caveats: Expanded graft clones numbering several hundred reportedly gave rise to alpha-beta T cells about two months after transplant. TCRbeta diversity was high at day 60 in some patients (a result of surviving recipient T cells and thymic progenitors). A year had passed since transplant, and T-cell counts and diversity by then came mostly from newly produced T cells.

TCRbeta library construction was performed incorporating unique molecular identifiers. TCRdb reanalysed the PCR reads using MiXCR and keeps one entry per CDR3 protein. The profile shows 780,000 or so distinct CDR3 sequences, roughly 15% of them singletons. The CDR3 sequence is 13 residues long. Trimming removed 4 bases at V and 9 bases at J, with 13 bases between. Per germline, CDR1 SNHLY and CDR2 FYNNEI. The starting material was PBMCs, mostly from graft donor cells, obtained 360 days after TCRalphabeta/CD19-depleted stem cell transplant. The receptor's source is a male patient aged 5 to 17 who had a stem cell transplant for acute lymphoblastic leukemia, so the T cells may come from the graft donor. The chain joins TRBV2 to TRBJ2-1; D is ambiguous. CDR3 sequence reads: CASSADHPGEQFF. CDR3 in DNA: TGTGCCAGCAGTGCGGATCACCCCGGTGAGCAGTTCTTC. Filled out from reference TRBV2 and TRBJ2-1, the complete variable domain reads EPEVTQTPSHQVTQMGQEVILRCVPISNHLYFYWYRQILGQKVEFLVSFYNNEISEKSEIFDDQFSVERPDGSNFTLKIRSTKLEDSAMYFCASSADHPGEQFFGPGTRLTVL.